The 25 T cell receptor beta chains presented below share a single source sample, sequenced in a study of blood T cell repertoires in COVID-19. This table comes from immunoSEQ multiplex PCR, and its TCRdb copy is limited to in-frame clones, with some not included. This sample yields 110,000 to 150,000 clones, of which 80% to 85% are seen a single time; about 4% belongs to the top ten. Sequenced sample: peripheral blood. These receptors originate from a woman of 80 years or more with acute or convalescent COVID-19.

This CDR3 reads CASTQEEWREQFF. For the CDR3, the DNA is TGCGCCAGCACTCAGGAGGAGTGGCGGGAGCAGTTCTTC. This rearrangement joins TRBV10-2 to TRBJ2-1, with D maybe TRBD2 (5 bases). The CDR3 runs to 13 residues. Looked up from germline, CDR1 is WSHSY and CDR2 is SAAADI. V shed 7 bases and J shed 10 bases, with 17 bases lying between them.

The V and J genes are TRBV19 and TRBJ2-4; D gene uncertain. The CDR3 contains 13 residues. Trimming pared 3 bases from V and 0 bases from J, leaving 3 bases between. Germline V lookup: CDR1 LNHDA, CDR2 SQIVND (reference sequence). For the CDR3, the DNA is TGTGCCAGTAGTATCGTAGCCAAAAACATTCAGTACTTC. It translates to CASSIVAKNIQYF. The full variable domain, completed using reference TRBV19 and TRBJ2-4, is DGGITQSPKYLFRKEGQNVTLSCEQNLNHDAMYWYRQDPGQGLRLIYYSQIVNDFQKGDIAEGYSVSREKKESFPLTVTSAQKNPTAFYLCASSIVAKNIQYFGAGTRLSVL.

V gene TRBV7-7 combines with J gene TRBJ2-1; D gene uncertain. This CDR3 has 14 residues. The V end lost 3 bases, the J end lost 3 bases, and 9 bases lay between the germline ends. The germline V gene has CDR1 SSHAT and CDR2 FNYEAQ (reference sequence). In DNA, the CDR3 is TGTGCCAGCAGCTTTGCGGAACACTACAATGAGCAGTTCTTC. Its protein is CASSFAEHYNEQFF.

The chain combines TRBV5-5 with TRBJ2-7, with TRBD1 identical over 8 bases. Germline assignment: CDR1 SGHKS and CDR2 YYEKEE (reference sequence). The CDR3 sequence is 15 residues long. V lost 0 bases and J lost 6; bases outside the gene matches: 8. The CDR3 reads CASSLGGTGLGEQYF. CDR3 DNA: TGTGCCAGCAGCTTGGGCGGGACAGGACTTGGCGAGCAGTACTTC.

A few counts support this clone. This rearrangement joins TRBV3-1 (or the pseudogene TRBV3-2) to TRBJ2-7, with 7 bases lining up with TRBD1. With V trimmed by 1 base and J by 6 bases, 6 bases remained unmatched. The CDR3 totals 14 residues. Germline V CDR1 and CDR2: LGHDT, YNNKEL (reference sequence). The CDR3 reads CASSQADRVGEQYF. In DNA, the CDR3 is TGTGCCAGCAGCCAAGCCGACAGGGTAGGCGAGCAGTACTTC.

The V call is TRBV11-1, the J call TRBJ2-1; no clear D. Trimming cost V 5 bases and J 5 bases, with 16 bases left between them. The CDR3 runs to 15 residues. Germline V gene lookup returns CDR1 SGHAT and CDR2 FQDESV (reference sequence). The CDR3 sequence: CASSPLTWYNNEQFF. The CDR3 nucleotides are TGTGCCAGCAGCCCACTGACATGGTACAACAATGAGCAGTTCTTC.

V is TRBV5-1 and J is TRBJ2-7, with 7 bases that match TRBD1. Trimming cost V 0 bases and J 3 bases; bases outside gene matches: 6. This CDR3 has 15 amino acids. CDR1 and CDR2 (germline): SGHRS, YFSETQ. The CDR3 DNA follows: TGCGCCAGCAGCTTGGTACGGCAGGGGGACTACGAGCAGTACTTC. Amino acid sequence: CASSLVRQGDYEQYF.

This chain uses TRBV27 with TRBJ2-5, with D possibly TRBD2 on 7 matching bases. V was shortened by 6 bases and J by 2 bases, with 13 bases between the two germline ends. The CDR3 contains 14 residues. Germline CDR1 MNHEY, CDR2 SMNVEV (reference sequence). The CDR3 region has the DNA TGTGCCAGCAGACTAGAGGGGGGGCAAGAGACCCAGTACTTC. Translated: CASRLEGGQETQYF.

In this sample, this clone turned up once. V gene TRBV14 combines with J gene TRBJ2-5; 9 nucleotides match TRBD1. V gave up 3 bases and J gave up 5 bases; unmatched junction bases: 10. CDR1 SGHDN and CDR2 FVKESK come from the germline V gene. The CDR3 totals 16 residues. The CDR3 DNA reads as TGTGCCAGCAGCCACCTGTCACAGGGGGCAGGGGAGACCCAGTACTTC. Its translation is CASSHLSQGAGETQYF.

The V gene is TRBV24-1, the J gene TRBJ1-1, with 7 nucleotides matching TRBD1. V lost 7 bases and J lost 8; bases outside the gene matches: 9. Germline assignment: CDR1 KGHDR and CDR2 SFDVKD. There are 13 residues in the CDR3. In nucleotides, the CDR3 is TGTGCCACCAGCTCGAAATGGGACAGAGAAGCTTTCTTT. This encodes CATSSKWDREAFF.

The chain couples TRBV27 to TRBJ1-6; possibly TRBD1 for D (5 bases). Trimming took 7 bases from V and 10 from J, leaving 20 bases between them. The germline CDR1 and CDR2 sequences are MNHEY and SMNVEV (reference sequence). The CDR3 has 15 amino acids. In DNA, the CDR3 is TGTGCCAGCAAACCACCCATGGGGGGTGGATCACCCCTCCACTTT. Translating gives CASKPPMGGGSPLHF.

V and J are TRBV14 and TRBJ1-3; D might be TRBD1 (6 bases). This CDR3 has 17 residues. V shed 2 bases and J shed 0 bases, with 14 bases lying between them. The germline V gene encodes CDR1 SGHDN and CDR2 FVKESK. The CDR3 coding sequence is TGTGCCAGCAGCCAACGTGGCAGGGGTCCCTCTGGAAACACCATATATTTT. It yields the protein CASSQRGRGPSGNTIYF.

This clone came up a few times. V is TRBV6-5 and J is TRBJ2-3, with D possibly TRBD2 on 6 matching bases. Looked up from germline, CDR1 is MNHEY and CDR2 is SVGAGI. The V gene lost 7 bases and the J gene lost 5 bases, with 19 bases spanning the gap. The CDR3 length is 15 residues. The CDR3 sequence is CASTPPGGMGDTQYF. For the CDR3, the DNA is TGTGCCAGCACCCCTCCCGGGGGAATGGGAGATACGCAGTATTTT.

J is TRBJ2-3 and V is TRBV10-2; TRBD1 might be the D (6 bases). The CDR3 extends over 13 amino acids. Germline assignment: CDR1 WSHSY and CDR2 SAAADI. V lost 6 bases to trimming and J lost 10 bases, with 17 bases between them. CDR3 protein: CASRLGQILPQYF. CDR3 in DNA: TGCGCCAGCAGGCTGGGACAAATATTACCGCAGTATTTT.

The chain has TRBV10-3 and TRBJ1-1; D might be TRBD1 (5 bases). Deletions cut 6 bases from V and 7 bases from J, with 15 bases between. The CDR3 contains 13 residues. Per the germline V gene, CDR1 is ENHRY and CDR2 is SYGVKD. CDR3 loop: CAIRRGGYGEAFF. Written as DNA, the CDR3 is TGTGCCATCAGACGCGGGGGATATGGTGAAGCTTTCTTT.

The gene calls are TRBV6-1 and TRBJ1-5, with D possibly being TRBD1 (6 bases). Trimming left V 2 bases short and J 5 bases short, with 10 bases between. CDR3 length equals 14 residues. Germline V gene data show CDR1 as MNHNS and CDR2 as SASEGT. Written as DNA, the CDR3 is TGTGCCAGCAGTGAAACCCCAGGGGATCAGCCCCAGCATTTT. This translates into CASSETPGDQPQHF.

The CDR3 DNA reads TGTGCCAGCAGCGCAAGACAATCCACCGGGGAGCTGTTTTTT. It codes for CASSARQSTGELFF. The V and J genes are TRBV2 and TRBJ2-2; no reliable D call. CDR3 size: 14 residues. The V and J ends lost 6 bases and 4 bases respectively, with 12 bases between them. Germline assignment: CDR1 SNHLY and CDR2 FYNNEI.

The chain links TRBV5-1 to TRBJ2-1, with TRBD1 as a possible D gene (6 bases). The CDR3 extends over 16 amino acids. From germline, CDR1 is SGHRS and CDR2 YFSETQ. Between the trimmed V and J ends, which lost 4 bases and 3 bases, there was a span of 17 bases. The CDR3 region is CASSLAPRGNYNEQFF. CDR3 DNA: TGCGCCAGCAGCCTCGCCCCCAGGGGCAACTACAATGAGCAGTTCTTC.

CDR3 in amino acids: CASSLDYGYTF. For the CDR3, the DNA is TGTGCCAGCAGCCTAGACTATGGCTACACCTTC. The chain has TRBV28 and TRBJ1-2; D is unresolved. The V gene lost 6 bases and the J gene lost 3 bases, with 5 bases spanning the gap. This CDR3 contains 11 residues. Looked up from germline, CDR1 is MDHEN and CDR2 is SYDVKM.

V and J are TRBV19 and TRBJ2-5, with D maybe TRBD1 (6 bases). The CDR3 has 15 residues. Germline assignment: CDR1 LNHDA and CDR2 SQIVND (reference sequence). Deletions cut 9 bases from V and 7 bases from J, with 24 bases between. CDR3: CASTPGHVGVGTQYF. CDR3 DNA: TGTGCCAGCACTCCGGGACACGTGGGAGTAGGGACCCAGTACTTC.

V usage is TRBV19 and J usage is TRBJ1-4; a possible D gene is TRBD1 (6 bases). V was shortened by 7 bases and J by 7 bases, with 13 bases between the two germline ends. The CDR3 contains 13 residues. The V gene's germline CDR1 is LNHDA and CDR2 SQIVND (reference sequence). CDR3 sequence: CASTGGLGEKLFF. Here the CDR3 DNA reads TGTGCCAGTACCGGGGGGCTTGGTGAAAAACTGTTTTTT.

The chain employs TRBV28 and TRBJ1-6; 9 positions match TRBD1. The V gene end was trimmed by 7 bases and the J gene end by 5 bases; junction bases not matched to a gene: 18. The length of the CDR3 is 19 residues. Germline values: CDR1 MDHEN, CDR2 SYDVKM. This CDR3 is CASTPLRGGQGSDNSPLHF. CDR3 sequence (DNA): TGTGCCAGCACCCCCTTAAGGGGGGGACAGGGTAGTGATAATTCACCCCTCCACTTT.

This sequence joins TRBV6-5 and TRBJ2-7, with 8 bases identical to TRBD1. Germline trimming cut 7 bases from V and 4 bases from J; bases unmatched to any gene: 12. From germline, CDR1 is MNHEY and CDR2 SVGAGI. The CDR3 is 15 residues long. The CDR3 coding sequence is TGTGCCAGCAACCCAAGCCAGGGGGCGGGTTACGAGCAGTACTTC. Translation: CASNPSQGAGYEQYF.

The gene calls are TRBV4-2 and TRBJ2-7; D is possibly TRBD1 (5 bases). CDR1 LGHNA and CDR2 YNFKEQ come from the germline V gene. The CDR3 consists of 15 residues. The ends were cut back, 1 base at V and 2 bases at J, with 12 bases in the middle. The CDR3 bases are TGTGCCAGCAGCCAAGCTCTGGACACGGCCTACGAGCAGTACTTC. It specifies CASSQALDTAYEQYF.

The rearrangement joins TRBV2 to TRBJ2-5; 11 nucleotides agree with TRBD2. Germline values: CDR1 SNHLY, CDR2 FYNNEI. With V trimmed by 10 bases and J by 2 bases, 9 bases remained unmatched. The CDR3 is made up of 15 amino acids. The CDR3, as DNA: TGTGCCACCCAATGGGTAGCGGGGGGGCAAGAGACCCAGTACTTC. Amino acid sequence: CATQWVAGGQETQYF.